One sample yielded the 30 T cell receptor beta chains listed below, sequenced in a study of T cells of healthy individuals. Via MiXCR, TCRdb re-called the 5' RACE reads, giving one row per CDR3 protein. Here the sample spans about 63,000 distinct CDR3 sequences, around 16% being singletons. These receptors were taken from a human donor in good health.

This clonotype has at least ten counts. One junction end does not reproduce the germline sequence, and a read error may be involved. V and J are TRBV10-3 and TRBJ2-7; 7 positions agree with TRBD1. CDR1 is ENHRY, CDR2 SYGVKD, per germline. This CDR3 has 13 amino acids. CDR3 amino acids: CAISEGRQGMVDF. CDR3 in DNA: TGTGCCATCAGTGAGGGGAGACAGGGTATGGTGGACTTC.

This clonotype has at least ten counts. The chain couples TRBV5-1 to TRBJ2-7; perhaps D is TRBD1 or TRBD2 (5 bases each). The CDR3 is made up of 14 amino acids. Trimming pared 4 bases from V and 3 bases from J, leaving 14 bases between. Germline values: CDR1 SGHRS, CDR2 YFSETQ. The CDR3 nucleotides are TGCGCCAGCAGCGTAGGGACGGGAAACTACGAGCAGTACTTC. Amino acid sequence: CASSVGTGNYEQYF.

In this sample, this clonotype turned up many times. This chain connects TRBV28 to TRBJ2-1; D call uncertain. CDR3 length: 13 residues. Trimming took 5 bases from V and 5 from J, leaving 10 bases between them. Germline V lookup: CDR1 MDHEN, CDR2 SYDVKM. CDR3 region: CASSRPSNNEQFF. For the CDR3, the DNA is TGTGCCAGCAGTCGTCCGAGTAACAATGAGCAGTTCTTC. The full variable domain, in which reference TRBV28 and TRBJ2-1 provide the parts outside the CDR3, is DVKVTQSSRYLVKRTGEKVFLECVQDMDHENMFWYRQDPGLGLRLIYFSYDVKMKEKGDIPEGYSVSREKKERFSLILESASTNQTSMYLCASSRPSNNEQFFGPGTRLTVL.

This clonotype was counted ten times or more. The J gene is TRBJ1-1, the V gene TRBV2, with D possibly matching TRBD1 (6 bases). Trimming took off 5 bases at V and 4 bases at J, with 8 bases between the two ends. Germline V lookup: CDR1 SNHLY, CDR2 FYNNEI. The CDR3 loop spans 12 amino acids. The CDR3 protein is CASSTGTTEAFF. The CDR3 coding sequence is TGTGCCAGCAGTACAGGGACCACTGAAGCTTTCTTT.

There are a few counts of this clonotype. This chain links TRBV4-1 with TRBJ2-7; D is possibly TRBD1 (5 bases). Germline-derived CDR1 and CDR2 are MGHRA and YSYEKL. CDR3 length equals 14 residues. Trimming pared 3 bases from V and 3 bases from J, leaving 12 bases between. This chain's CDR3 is CASSQEKGFYEQYF. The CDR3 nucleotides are TGCGCCAGCAGCCAGGAGAAGGGGTTCTACGAGCAGTACTTC.

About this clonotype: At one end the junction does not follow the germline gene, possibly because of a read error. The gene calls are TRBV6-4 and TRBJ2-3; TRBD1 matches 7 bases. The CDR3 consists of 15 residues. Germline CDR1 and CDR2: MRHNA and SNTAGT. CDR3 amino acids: CASSYSGTATDTQYF. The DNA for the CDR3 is TGTGCCAGCAGTTACTCCGGGACAGCGACAGATACGCAGTATTTT.

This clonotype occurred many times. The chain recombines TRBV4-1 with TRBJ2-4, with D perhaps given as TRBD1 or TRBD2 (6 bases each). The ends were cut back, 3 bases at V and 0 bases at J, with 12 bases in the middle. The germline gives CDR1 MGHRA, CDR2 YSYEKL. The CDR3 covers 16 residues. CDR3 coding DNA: TGCGCCAGCAGCCAGCGGGACAATGTAGCCAAAAACATTCAGTACTTC. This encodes CASSQRDNVAKNIQYF.

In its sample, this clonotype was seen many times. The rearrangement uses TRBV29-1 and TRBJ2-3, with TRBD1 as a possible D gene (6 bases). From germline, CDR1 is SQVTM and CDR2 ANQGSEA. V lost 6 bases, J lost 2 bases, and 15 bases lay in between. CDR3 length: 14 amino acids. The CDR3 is CSVDNQGFTDTQYF. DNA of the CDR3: TGCAGCGTGGATAACCAGGGGTTCACAGATACGCAGTATTTT.

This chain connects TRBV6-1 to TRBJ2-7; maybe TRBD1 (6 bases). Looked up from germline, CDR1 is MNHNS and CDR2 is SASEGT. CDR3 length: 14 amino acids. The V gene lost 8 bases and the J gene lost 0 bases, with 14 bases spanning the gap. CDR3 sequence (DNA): TGTGCCAGCTCCCGGGGCAGGGGCTCCTACGAGCAGTACTTC. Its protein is CASSRGRGSYEQYF.

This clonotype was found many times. CDR3 loop: CASSQTGKLFF. As DNA, the CDR3 is TGTGCCAGCAGCCAAACCGGAAAACTGTTTTTT. This chain uses TRBV3-1 with TRBJ1-4; D remains ambiguous. CDR1 is LGHDT and CDR2 is YNNKEL in the germline V gene (reference sequence). Between the trimmed V and J ends, which lost 2 bases and 10 bases, there was a span of 5 bases. This CDR3 comprises 11 residues.

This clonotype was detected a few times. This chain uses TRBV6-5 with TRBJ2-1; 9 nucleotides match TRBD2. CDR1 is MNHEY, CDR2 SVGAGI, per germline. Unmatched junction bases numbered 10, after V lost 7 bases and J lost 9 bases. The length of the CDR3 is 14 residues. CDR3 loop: CASTFGGGAFEQFF. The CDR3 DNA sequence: TGTGCCAGCACCTTTGGCGGGGGGGCCTTTGAGCAGTTCTTC.

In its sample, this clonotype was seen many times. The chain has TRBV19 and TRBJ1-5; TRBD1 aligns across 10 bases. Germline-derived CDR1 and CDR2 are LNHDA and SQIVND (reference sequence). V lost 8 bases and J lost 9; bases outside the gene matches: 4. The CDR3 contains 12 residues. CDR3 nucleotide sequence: TGTGCCAGTGGGGACAGGGGCCGGCCCCAGCATTTT. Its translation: CASGDRGRPQHF.

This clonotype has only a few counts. CDR3 sequence: CASNGLAGSNEQFF. CDR3 nucleotides: TGTGCCAGCAATGGACTAGCGGGGTCTAATGAGCAGTTCTTC. V and J are TRBV2 and TRBJ2-1; TRBD2 matches 12 bases. The CDR3 sequence is 14 residues long. CDR1 SNHLY and CDR2 FYNNEI come from the germline V gene. After removal of 7 bases from V and 7 bases from J, the junction contained 5 bases not matched to a gene.

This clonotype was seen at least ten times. In nucleotides, the CDR3 is TGCAGTGCTAGCAGTTTACGCGGGAGGATAGAGACCCAGTACTTC. Its protein product is CSASSLRGRIETQYF. This rearrangement joins TRBV20-1 to TRBJ2-5; 8 bases match TRBD2. Germline V CDR1 and CDR2: DFQATT, SNEGSKA (reference sequence). There are 15 residues in the CDR3. Germline trimming cut 3 bases from V and 4 bases from J; bases unmatched to any gene: 10.

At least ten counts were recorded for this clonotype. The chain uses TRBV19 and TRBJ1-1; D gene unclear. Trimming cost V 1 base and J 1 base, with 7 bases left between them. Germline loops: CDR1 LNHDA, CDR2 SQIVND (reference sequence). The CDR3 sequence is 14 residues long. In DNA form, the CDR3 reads TGTGCCAGTAGTATAGGTGAGGAGAACACTGAAGCTTTCTTT. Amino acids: CASSIGEENTEAFF.

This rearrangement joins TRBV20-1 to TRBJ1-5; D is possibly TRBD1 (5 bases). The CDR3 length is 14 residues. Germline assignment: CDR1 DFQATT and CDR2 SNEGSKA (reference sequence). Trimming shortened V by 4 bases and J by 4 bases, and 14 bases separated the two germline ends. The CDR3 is CSATQGGRNQPQHF. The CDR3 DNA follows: TGCAGTGCTACCCAGGGAGGGCGAAATCAGCCCCAGCATTTT.

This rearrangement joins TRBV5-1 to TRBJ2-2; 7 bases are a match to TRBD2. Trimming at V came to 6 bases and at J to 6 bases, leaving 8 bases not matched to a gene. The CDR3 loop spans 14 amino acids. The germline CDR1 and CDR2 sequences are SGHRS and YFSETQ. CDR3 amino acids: CASNNGTIAGELFF. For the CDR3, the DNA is TGCGCCAGCAACAATGGGACTATCGCCGGGGAGCTGTTTTTT.

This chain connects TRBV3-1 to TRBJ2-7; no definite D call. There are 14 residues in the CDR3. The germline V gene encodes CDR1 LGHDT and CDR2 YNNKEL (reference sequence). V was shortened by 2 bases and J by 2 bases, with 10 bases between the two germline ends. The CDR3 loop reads CASSQILAAYEQYF. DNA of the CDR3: TGTGCCAGCAGCCAAATTCTTGCGGCCTACGAGCAGTACTTC.

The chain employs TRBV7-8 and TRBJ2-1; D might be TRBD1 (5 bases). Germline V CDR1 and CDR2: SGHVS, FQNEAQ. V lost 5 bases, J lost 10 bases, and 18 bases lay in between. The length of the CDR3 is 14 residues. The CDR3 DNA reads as TGTGCCAGCAGCGCAATGACAGTCCAAGAGGAGCAGTTCTTC. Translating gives CASSAMTVQEEQFF.

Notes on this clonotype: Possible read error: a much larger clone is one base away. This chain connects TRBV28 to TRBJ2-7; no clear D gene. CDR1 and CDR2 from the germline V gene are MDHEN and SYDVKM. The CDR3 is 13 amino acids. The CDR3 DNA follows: TGTGCCAGCAGTATACCAGGACCCTACGAGAAGTACTTC. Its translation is CASSIPGPYEKYF.

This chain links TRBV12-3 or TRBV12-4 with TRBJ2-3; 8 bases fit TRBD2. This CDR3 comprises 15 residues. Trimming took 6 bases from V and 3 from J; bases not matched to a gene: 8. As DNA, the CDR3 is TGTGCCAGCAGCCGAGCGGGAGTAAGAACAGATACGCAGTATTTT. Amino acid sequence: CASSRAGVRTDTQYF.

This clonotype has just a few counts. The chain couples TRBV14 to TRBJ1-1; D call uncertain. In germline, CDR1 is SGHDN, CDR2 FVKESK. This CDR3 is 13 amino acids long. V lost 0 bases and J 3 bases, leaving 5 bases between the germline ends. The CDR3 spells CASSQDLDTEAFF. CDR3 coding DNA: TGTGCCAGCAGCCAAGATTTGGACACTGAAGCTTTCTTT.

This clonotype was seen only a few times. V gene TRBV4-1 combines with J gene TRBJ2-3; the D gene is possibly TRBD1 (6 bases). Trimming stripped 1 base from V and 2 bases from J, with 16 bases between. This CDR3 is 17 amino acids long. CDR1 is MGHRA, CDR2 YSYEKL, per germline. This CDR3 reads CASSQGLGQKSTDTQYF. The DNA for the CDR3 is TGCGCCAGCAGCCAAGGCCTGGGACAAAAATCCACAGATACGCAGTATTTT.

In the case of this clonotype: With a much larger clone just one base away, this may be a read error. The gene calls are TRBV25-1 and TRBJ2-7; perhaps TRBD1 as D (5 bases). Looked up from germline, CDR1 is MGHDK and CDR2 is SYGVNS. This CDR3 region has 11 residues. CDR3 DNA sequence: TGTTCCAGCAGTGAAGGGGACGAGCAGTACTTC. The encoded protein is CSSSEGDEQYF.

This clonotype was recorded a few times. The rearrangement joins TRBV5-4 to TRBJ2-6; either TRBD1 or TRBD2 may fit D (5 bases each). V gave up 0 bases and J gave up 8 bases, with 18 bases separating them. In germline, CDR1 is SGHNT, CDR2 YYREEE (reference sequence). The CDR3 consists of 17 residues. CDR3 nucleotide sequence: TGTGCCAGCAGCTTGGATAGCTCGGGACCAACAACCAACGTCCTGACTTTC. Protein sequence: CASSLDSSGPTTNVLTF.

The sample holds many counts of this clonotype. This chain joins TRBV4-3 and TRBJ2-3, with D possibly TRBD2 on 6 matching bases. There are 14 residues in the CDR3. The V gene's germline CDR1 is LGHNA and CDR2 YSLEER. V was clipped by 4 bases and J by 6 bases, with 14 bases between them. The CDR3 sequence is CASSPSTSWDTQYF. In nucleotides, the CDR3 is TGCGCCAGCAGCCCATCGACTAGTTGGGATACGCAGTATTTT.

The CDR3 nucleotides are TGTGCCAGCTCACCACCCGGGACTAGCACCACCTACGAGCAGTACTTC. It is translated as CASSPPGTSTTYEQYF. The chain carries TRBV18 and TRBJ2-7, with TRBD2 matching 9 bases. CDR1 and CDR2 (germline): KGHSH, LQKENI. The CDR3 runs 16 residues. Losses at the gene ends were 0 bases for V and 2 bases for J; bases not matched to a gene: 5.

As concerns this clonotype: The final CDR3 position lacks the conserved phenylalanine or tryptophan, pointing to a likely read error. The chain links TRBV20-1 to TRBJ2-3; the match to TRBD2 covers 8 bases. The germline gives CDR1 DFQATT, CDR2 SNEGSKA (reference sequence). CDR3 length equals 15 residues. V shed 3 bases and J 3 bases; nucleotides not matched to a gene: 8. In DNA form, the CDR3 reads TGCAGTGCTAGCGGGAGGGCCGAAGGTACAGATACGCAGTATATT. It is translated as CSASGRAEGTDTQYI.

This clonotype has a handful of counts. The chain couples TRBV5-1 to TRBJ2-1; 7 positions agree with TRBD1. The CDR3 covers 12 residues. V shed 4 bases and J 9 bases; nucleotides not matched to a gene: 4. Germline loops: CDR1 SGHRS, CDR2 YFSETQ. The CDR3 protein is CASSTSGGEQFF. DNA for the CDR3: TGCGCCAGCAGCACTTCAGGGGGTGAGCAGTTCTTC.

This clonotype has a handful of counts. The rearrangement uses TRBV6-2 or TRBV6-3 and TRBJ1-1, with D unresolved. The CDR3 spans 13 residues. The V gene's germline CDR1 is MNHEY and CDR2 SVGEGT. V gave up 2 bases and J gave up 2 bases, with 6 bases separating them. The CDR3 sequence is CASSYPENTEAFF. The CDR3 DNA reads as TGTGCCAGCAGTTACCCGGAAAACACTGAAGCTTTCTTT.